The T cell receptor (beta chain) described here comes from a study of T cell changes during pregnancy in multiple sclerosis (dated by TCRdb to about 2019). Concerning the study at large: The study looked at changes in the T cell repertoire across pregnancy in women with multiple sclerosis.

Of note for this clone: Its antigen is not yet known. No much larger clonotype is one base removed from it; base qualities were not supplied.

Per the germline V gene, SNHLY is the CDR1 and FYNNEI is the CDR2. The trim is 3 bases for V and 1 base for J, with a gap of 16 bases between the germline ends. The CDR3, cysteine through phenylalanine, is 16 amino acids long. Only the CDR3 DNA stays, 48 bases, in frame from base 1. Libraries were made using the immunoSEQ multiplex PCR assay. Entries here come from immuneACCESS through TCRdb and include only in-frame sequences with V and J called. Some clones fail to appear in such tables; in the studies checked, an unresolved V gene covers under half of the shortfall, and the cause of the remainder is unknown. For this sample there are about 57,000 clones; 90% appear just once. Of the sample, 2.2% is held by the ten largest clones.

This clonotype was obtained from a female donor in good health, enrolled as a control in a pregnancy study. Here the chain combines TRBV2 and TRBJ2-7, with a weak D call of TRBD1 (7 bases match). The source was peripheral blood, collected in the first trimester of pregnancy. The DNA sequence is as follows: TGTGCCAGCAGTGATTGGGCAGGGGGAGGATCCTACGAGCAGTACTTC. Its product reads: CASSDWAGGGSYEQYF.